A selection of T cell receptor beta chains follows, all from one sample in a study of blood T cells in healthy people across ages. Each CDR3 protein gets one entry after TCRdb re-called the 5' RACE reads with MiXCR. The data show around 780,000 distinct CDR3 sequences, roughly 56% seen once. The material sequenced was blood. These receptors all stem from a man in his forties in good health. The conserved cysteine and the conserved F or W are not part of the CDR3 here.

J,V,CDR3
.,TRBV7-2,ASSLVRTGYYEQY
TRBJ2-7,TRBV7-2,ASSHLDRELYEQY
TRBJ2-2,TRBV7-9,ASSLSSGGLF
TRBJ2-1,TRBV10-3,AIEGKGSGAPSSYNEQF
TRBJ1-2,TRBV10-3,AISADPERGYT
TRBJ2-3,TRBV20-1,SADGTSGRENTQY
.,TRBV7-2,ASSLGSSYNEQY
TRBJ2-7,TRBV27,ASSPIYGQLPYEQY
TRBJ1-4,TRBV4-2,ASSQETGGGEKLF
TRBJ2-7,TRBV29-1,SVALGTGSYEQY
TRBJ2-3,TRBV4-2,ASSQAPEDTQY
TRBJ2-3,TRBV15,ATSTAISGGSTDTQY
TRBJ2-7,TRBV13,ASSLVARRAEQY
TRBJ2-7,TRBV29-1,SVGVTAAEQY
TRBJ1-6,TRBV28,ASSLTHSPLH
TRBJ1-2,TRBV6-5,ASSWTEDYGYT
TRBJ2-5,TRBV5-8,ASSPLGERETQY
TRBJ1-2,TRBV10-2,ASSTQYGYT
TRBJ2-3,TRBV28,ASSDDRGLVGDTQY
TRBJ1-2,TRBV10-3,AIEVRQGARGYT
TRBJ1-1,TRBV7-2,ASSLVIGQGVTEAF
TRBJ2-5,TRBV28,ASKGAGEETQY
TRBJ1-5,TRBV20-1,SARPPLDQPQH
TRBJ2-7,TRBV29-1,SVEDSRKAYEQY
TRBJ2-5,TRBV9,ASSVATGPEETQY
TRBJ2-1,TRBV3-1,ASSQVGANEQF
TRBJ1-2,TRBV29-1,SDRGPRGYT
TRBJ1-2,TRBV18,ASSPRDNYGYT
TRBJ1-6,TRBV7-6,ASSLGSMTATESPLH
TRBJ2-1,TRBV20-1,SLGAFYNEQF
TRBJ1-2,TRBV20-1,SARVWQGNGYT
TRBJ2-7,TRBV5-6,ASSLQPYYEQY
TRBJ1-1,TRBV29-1,SVDGQTTNTEAF
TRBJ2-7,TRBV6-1,ASSLTYSYEQY
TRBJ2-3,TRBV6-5,ASSYDGRATDTQY
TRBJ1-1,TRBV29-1,SVVRQTAEAF
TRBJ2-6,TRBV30,ACPTLTGANVLT
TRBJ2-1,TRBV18,ASSQNTSPEQF
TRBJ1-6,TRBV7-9,ASSLEGQGRGSPLH
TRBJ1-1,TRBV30,AWSVWGIRDTEAF
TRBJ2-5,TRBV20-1,SAREKTGQQETQY
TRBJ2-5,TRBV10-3,AISDFGRAQETQY
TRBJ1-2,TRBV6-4,ASSGDRGSDGYT
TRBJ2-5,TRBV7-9,ASSPKQQGLNEQY
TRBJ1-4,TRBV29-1,SVQSGGTNEKLF
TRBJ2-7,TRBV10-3,VISGSLGQNYEQY
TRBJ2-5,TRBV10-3,AIRSGGGETQY
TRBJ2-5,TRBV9,ASSVVADRETQY
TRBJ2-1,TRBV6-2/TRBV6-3,ASTSPVEGTGWYEQF
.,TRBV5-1,ASSLSSGGPEETQY
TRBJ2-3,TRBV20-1,SAEMGTQY
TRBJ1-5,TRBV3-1,ASSLGQANQPQH